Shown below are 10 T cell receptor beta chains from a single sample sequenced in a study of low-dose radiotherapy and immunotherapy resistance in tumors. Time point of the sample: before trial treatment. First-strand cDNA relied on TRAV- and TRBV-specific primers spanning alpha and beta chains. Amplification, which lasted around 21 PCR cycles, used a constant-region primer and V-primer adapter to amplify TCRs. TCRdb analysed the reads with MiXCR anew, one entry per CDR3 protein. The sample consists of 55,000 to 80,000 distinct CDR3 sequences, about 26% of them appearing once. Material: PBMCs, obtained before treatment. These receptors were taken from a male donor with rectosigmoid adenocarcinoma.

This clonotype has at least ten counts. The CDR3 nucleotides are TGTGCCAGCAGCTTGTCCCTTGGGACAGCCAAAGGGGGAGGCACAGATACGCAGTATTTT. This translates into CASSLSLGTAKGGGTDTQYF. V is TRBV7-9 and J is TRBJ2-3, with 7 positions matching TRBD1. This CDR3 is built from 20 residues. Trimming took 3 bases from V and 1 from J; bases not matched to a gene: 19. Looked up from germline, CDR1 is SEHNR and CDR2 is FQNEAQ (reference sequence). The full variable domain, rest sourced from reference TRBV7-9 and TRBJ2-3, is DTGVSQNPRHKITKRGQNVTFRCDPISEHNRLYWYRQTLGQGPEFLTYFQNEAQLEKSRLLSDRFSAERPKGSFSTLEIQRTEQGDSAMYLCASSLSLGTAKGGGTDTQYFGPGTRLTVL.

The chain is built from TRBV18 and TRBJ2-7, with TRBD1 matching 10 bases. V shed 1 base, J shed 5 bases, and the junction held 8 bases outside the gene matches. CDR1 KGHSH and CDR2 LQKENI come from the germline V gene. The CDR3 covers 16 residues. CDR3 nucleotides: TGTGCCAGCTCACCACAAACCCGGGACAGGGGCCACGAGCAGTACTTC. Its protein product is CASSPQTRDRGHEQYF.

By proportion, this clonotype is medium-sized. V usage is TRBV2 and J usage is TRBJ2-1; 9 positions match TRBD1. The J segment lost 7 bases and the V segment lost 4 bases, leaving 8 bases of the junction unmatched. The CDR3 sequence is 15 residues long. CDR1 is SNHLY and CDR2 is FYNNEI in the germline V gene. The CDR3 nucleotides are TGTGCCAGCAGTGGGGTGGACAGGGGTTGGAATGAGCAGTTCTTC. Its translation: CASSGVDRGWNEQFF. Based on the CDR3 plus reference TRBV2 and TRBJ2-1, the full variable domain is EPEVTQTPSHQVTQMGQEVILRCVPISNHLYFYWYRQILGQKVEFLVSFYNNEISEKSEIFDDQFSVERPDGSNFTLKIRSTKLEDSAMYFCASSGVDRGWNEQFFGPGTRLTVL.

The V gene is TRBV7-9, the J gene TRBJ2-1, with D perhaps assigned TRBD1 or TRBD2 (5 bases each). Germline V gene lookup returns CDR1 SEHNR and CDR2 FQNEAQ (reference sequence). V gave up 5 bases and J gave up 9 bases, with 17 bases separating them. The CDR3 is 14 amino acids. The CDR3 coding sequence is TGTGCCAGCAGCCCCGGGACCCTCGTAGGTGAGCAGTTCTTC. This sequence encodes CASSPGTLVGEQFF.

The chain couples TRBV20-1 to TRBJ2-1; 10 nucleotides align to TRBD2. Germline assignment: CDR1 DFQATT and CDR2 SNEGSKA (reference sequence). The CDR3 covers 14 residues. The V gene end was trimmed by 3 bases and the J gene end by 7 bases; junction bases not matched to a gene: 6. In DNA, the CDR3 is TGCAGTGCTAGTACTAGCGGGACGGGGAATGAGCAGTTCTTC. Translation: CSASTSGTGNEQFF.

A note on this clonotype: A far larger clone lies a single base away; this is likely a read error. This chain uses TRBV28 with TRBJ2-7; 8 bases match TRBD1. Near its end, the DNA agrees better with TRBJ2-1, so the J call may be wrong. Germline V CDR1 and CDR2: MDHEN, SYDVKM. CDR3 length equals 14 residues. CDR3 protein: CASSTGGAYDEQFF. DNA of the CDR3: TGTGCCAGCAGCACAGGGGGTGCCTACGATGAGCAGTTCTTC.

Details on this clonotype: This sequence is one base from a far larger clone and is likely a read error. CDR3 sequence reads: CAIGGQGEQYF. The CDR3 DNA is TGTGCCATCGGTGGACAGGGCGAGCAGTACTTC. This chain links TRBV6-6 with TRBJ2-7; TRBD1 agrees at 8 bases. V lost 10 bases to trimming and J lost 6 bases; unmatched junction nucleotides: 5. Germline lookup yields CDR1 MNHNY and CDR2 SVGAGI (reference sequence). There are 11 residues in the CDR3.

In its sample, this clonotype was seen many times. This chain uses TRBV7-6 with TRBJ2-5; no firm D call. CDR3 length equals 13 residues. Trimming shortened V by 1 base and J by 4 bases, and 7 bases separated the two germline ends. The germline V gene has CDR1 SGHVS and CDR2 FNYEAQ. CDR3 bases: TGTGCCAGCAGCTTAGTGGGCGGAGAGACCCAGTACTTC. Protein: CASSLVGGETQYF.

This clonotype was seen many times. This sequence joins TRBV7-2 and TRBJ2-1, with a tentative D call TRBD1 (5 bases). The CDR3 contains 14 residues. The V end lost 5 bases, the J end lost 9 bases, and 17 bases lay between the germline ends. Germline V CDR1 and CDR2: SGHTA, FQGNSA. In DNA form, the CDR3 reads TGTGCCAGCAGCCAAGGGTCAGGGAAGGTTGAGCAGTTCTTC. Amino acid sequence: CASSQGSGKVEQFF.

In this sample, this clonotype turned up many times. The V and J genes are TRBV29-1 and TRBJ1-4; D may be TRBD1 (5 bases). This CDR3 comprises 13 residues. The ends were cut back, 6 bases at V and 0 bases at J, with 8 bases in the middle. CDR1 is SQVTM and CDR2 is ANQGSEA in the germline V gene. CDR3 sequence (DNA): TGCAGCGTGGCGACAGCAACTAATGAAAAACTGTTTTTT. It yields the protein CSVATATNEKLFF.